These T cell receptor beta chains were read from a single sample in a study of CD8 T cells in ankylosing spondylitis. TCRdb re-called the 5' RACE reads through MiXCR, storing one row per CDR3 protein. Of hundreds of thousands of distinct CDR3 sequences listed, roughly 8.6% are singletons. What was sequenced was blood, either unsorted or a sorted T cell fraction (not recorded which). The origin of the receptors is a male donor with ankylosing spondylitis or in good health (not recorded which). The CDR3 runs from the conserved cysteine through the conserved F or W. Each record gives: J gene, clone size, D gene, V gene, CDR3 protein, CDR3 DNA. D genes are given only for firm matches. Expanded clones get a size class; other rows say once, few or many, or leave the size out.

>TRBJ2-6|many|-|TRBV10-2
CASKFSGANVLTF
TGCGCCAGCAAATTCTCTGGGGCCAACGTCCTGACTTTC
>TRBJ1-2|few|-|TRBV24-1
CATSDLEGEAGYTF
TGTGCCACCAGTGATTTGGAAGGGGAGGCTGGCTACACCTTC
>TRBJ2-3|many|-|TRBV12-3/TRBV12-4
CASSFGITDTQYF
TGTGCCAGCAGTTTCGGGATTACAGATACGCAGTATTTT
>TRBJ2-5|many|-|TRBV15
CATSVVGGEGETQYF
TGTGCCACCAGTGTGGTAGGGGGGGAAGGCGAGACCCAGTACTTC
>TRBJ1-2|many|-|TRBV12-3/TRBV12-4
CASSLNLGDDGYTF
TGTGCCAGCAGTTTAAATTTGGGGGACGATGGCTACACCTTC
>TRBJ1-2|few|TRBD1|TRBV6-5
CASSSRGGGYGYTF
TGTGCCAGCAGTTCCAGGGGGGGAGGTTATGGCTACACCTTC
>TRBJ2-5|many|TRBD1|TRBV29-1
CSATGMSRETQYF
TGCAGCGCGACAGGGATGAGTCGCGAGACCCAGTACTTC
>TRBJ1-1|many|-|TRBV29-1
CSVAKGGNTEAFF
TGCAGCGTTGCTAAGGGGGGGAACACTGAAGCTTTCTTT
>TRBJ2-1|many|-|TRBV5-6
CASSPLRQANYNEQFF
TGTGCCAGCAGCCCATTGAGGCAGGCCAACTACAATGAGCAGTTCTTC
>TRBJ1-2|few|-|TRBV29-1
CSVGGSEYGYTF
TGCAGCGTCGGGGGGTCGGAATATGGCTACACCTTC
>TRBJ2-3|many|-|TRBV5-1
CASSPFGGRTDTQYF
TGCGCCAGCAGCCCGTTCGGTGGGAGGACAGATACGCAGTATTTT
>TRBJ2-5|many|-|TRBV7-6
CASSLEPGKETQYF
TGTGCCAGCAGCTTAGAACCGGGGAAAGAGACCCAGTACTTC
>TRBJ2-4|many|-|TRBV7-2
CASSWVSRGIQYF
TGTGCCAGCAGCTGGGTCTCAAGGGGCATTCAGTACTTC
>TRBJ2-2|few|-|TRBV25-1
CASSELTVNTGELFF
TGTGCCAGCAGTGAATTAACAGTGAACACCGGGGAGCTGTTTTTT
>TRBJ2-6|-|-|TRBV12-3/TRBV12-4
CASSSYPTTSGANVLTF
TGTGCCAGCAGTTCTTACCCCACAACCTCTGGGGCCAACGTCCTGACTTTC
>TRBJ2-2|few|TRBD2|TRBV15
CATSPREGNTGELFF
TGTGCCACCAGTCCGCGGGAGGGGAACACCGGGGAGCTGTTTTTT
>TRBJ1-1|many|-|TRBV30
CAWSADGLNTEAFF
TGTGCCTGGAGTGCGGACGGGTTGAACACTGAAGCTTTCTTT
>TRBJ1-1|many|-|TRBV5-5
CASSGRGLRVMNTEAFF
TGTGCCAGCAGCGGGAGGGGGTTACGAGTAATGAACACTGAAGCTTTCTTT
>TRBJ1-6|many|-|TRBV5-5
CASDTTATNSPLHF
TGTGCCAGCGACACGACAGCAACTAATTCACCCCTCCACTTT
>TRBJ2-2|many|TRBD2|TRBV7-2
CASSIRLAGTSGELFF
TGTGCCAGCAGCATCAGACTAGCGGGGACCTCCGGGGAGCTGTTTTTT
>TRBJ2-1|many|TRBD1|TRBV6-2/TRBV6-3
CASSPLDRDSQFF
TGTGCCAGCAGTCCCCTCGACCGGGACAGCCAGTTCTTC
>TRBJ1-5|many|TRBD1|TRBV27
CASKDRGLAQNQPQHF
TGTGCCAGCAAAGACAGGGGGCTTGCCCAGAATCAGCCCCAGCATTTT
>TRBJ2-7|-|-|TRBV20-1
CSAPRGIGGYEQYF
TGCAGTGCCCCGAGAGGGATTGGCGGTTACGAGCAGTACTTC
>TRBJ2-1|many|-|TRBV5-1
CASSLVRSSYNEQFF
TGCGCCAGCAGCTTGGTGCGGAGCTCCTACAATGAGCAGTTCTTC
>TRBJ2-7|many|TRBD2|TRBV12-3/TRBV12-4
CASSKPGLAGENYEQYF
TGTGCCAGCAGTAAACCGGGACTAGCGGGGGAGAACTACGAGCAGTACTTC
>TRBJ2-1|many|-|TRBV4-3
CASSQERGHYNEQFF
TGCGCCAGCAGCCAGGAGCGGGGACATTACAATGAGCAGTTCTTC
>TRBJ2-5|many|-|TRBV12-3/TRBV12-4
CASSLLGNQETQYF
TGTGCCAGCAGCCTGCTAGGGAACCAAGAGACCCAGTACTTC
>TRBJ2-7|-|TRBD1|TRBV7-2
CASSQSGQGSFEQYF
TGTGCCAGCAGCCAATCGGGACAGGGTTCGTTCGAGCAGTACTTC
>TRBJ2-1|many|-|TRBV20-1
CSAPSEEDSLVGQFF
TGCAGTGCTCCGAGCGAGGAGGACTCCCTTGTTGGGCAGTTCTTC
>TRBJ1-4|many|-|TRBV28
CASSTDHLGVNEKLFF
TGTGCCAGCAGTACAGACCACCTCGGGGTTAATGAAAAACTGTTTTTT
>TRBJ2-1|many|-|TRBV28
CASSIGLYQSSYNEQFF
TGTGCCAGCAGTATAGGACTTTATCAAAGCTCCTACAATGAGCAGTTCTTC
>TRBJ2-2|many|TRBD1|TRBV12-3/TRBV12-4
CASSPLGQGRTGELFF
TGTGCCAGCAGCCCCTTGGGACAGGGGCGCACCGGGGAGCTGTTTTTT
>TRBJ1-5|many|TRBD1|TRBV5-1
CASSPGQYSNQPQHF
TGCGCCAGCAGCCCGGGACAGTATAGCAATCAGCCCCAGCATTTT
>TRBJ1-6|few|-|TRBV4-3
CASSQALTGNSPLHF
TGCGCCAGCAGCCAGGCTTTGACTGGGAATTCACCCCTCCACTTT
>TRBJ2-7|many|TRBD2|TRBV4-1
CASSQLLSGSSFYEQYF
TGCGCCAGCAGCCAACTCCTTAGCGGGAGCAGCTTCTACGAGCAGTACTTC
>TRBJ2-7|few|-|TRBV12-3/TRBV12-4
CASSPSHSGSYEQYF
TGTGCCAGCAGCCCTTCCCATAGCGGCTCCTACGAGCAGTACTTC
>TRBJ2-3|many|-|TRBV12-3/TRBV12-4
CASSSMGTITDTQYF
TGTGCCAGCAGTTCTATGGGGACAATCACAGATACGCAGTATTTT
>TRBJ1-5|-|-|TRBV5-6
CASSLAENQPQHF
TGTGCCAGCAGCTTGGCCGAGAATCAGCCCCAGCATTTT
>TRBJ2-5|many|-|TRBV7-2
CASTFGRKWETQYF
TGTGCCAGCACCTTCGGACGGAAATGGGAGACCCAGTACTTC
>TRBJ2-2|few|TRBD2|TRBV4-3
CASSQDRGLASGELFF
TGCGCCAGCAGCCAAGATAGGGGACTAGCGTCCGGGGAGCTGTTTTTT